The rows below give T cell receptor beta chains drawn from one sample of a study of cytomegalovirus exposure and HLA in healthy donors. The assay was immunoSEQ multiplex PCR, and TCRdb's table has in-frame clones only and misses some. Of about 89,000 clones in the sample, 76% were seen once. Sequenced material: PBMCs. The receptors were gathered from a male donor in good health and CMV-seronegative. The conserved cysteine and the conserved F or W are not part of the CDR3 here. The D gene is left open where the match is weak.

TRBD1	TRBJ1-5	TRBV6-6	ASSSLGTGNQPQH
-	TRBJ1-1	TRBV4-1	ASSQERQVYTEAF
-	TRBJ2-7	TRBV13	ASSPGMTPYEQY
TRBD1	TRBJ1-2	TRBV28	ASIKMGTVGQGALGYT
-	TRBJ2-3	TRBV7-9	SSSLSQRTDTQY
TRBD1	TRBJ1-1	TRBV18	ASSPLGQDMNTEAF
-	TRBJ2-5	TRBV4-3	ASSPSGGVWETQY
-	TRBJ2-5	TRBV29-1	SVERQGRTQY
-	TRBJ2-3	TRBV7-2	ASSLGWGRSTDTQY
-	TRBJ2-1	TRBV10-3	AIRDEGGPYNEQF
-	TRBJ2-3	TRBV7-2	ASSSDRTSTDTQY
-	TRBJ1-1	TRBV18	ASSPSSNTEAF
-	TRBJ2-6	TRBV7-2	ASSLRLVTGSGANVLT
-	TRBJ1-3	TRBV18	ASSPEVSTIY
-	TRBJ2-1	TRBV6-6	ASSDGTLYNEQF
-	TRBJ1-1	TRBV27	ASGAFSAF
TRBD2	TRBJ2-3	TRBV6-4	ASSGSASGITDTQY
TRBD1	TRBJ1-1	TRBV14	ASSHGQGTEAF
-	TRBJ2-5	TRBV9	ASSVEHEVWPQETQY
-	TRBJ2-5	TRBV6-1	ASREHFSPSHGETQY
-	TRBJ2-7	TRBV6-5	ASRRGGEQY
-	TRBJ1-5	TRBV19	ASSPTRGQPQH
-	TRBJ2-3	TRBV15	ATSRVSGSSTDTQY
TRBD1	TRBJ2-1	TRBV13	ASSSPGTGSSNEQF
TRBD1	TRBJ2-5	TRBV6-5	ASSSWTGGLQETQY
-	TRBJ1-5	TRBV6-5	ASSLTGASNQPQH
-	TRBJ2-7	TRBV6-5	ASMGLDSYEQY
TRBD1	TRBJ1-5	TRBV19	ASSIGGGARNQPQH
-	TRBJ2-7	TRBV21-1	ASSRPYRGGEQY